The sequence of this T cell receptor beta chain was determined in a study of brain metastases from non-small cell lung cancer. Study results and caveats: Compared with primary tumors, brain metastases showed less T-cell infiltration.

The CDR3 contains 16 residues. With V trimmed by 4 bases and J by 4 bases, 9 bases remained unmatched. Germline lookup yields CDR1 MNHNS and CDR2 SASEGT. About this clone: The antigen is undetermined.

The method was immunoSEQ multiplex PCR; TCRdb's version includes in-frame clones alone and lacks a portion of them. The table records 15,000 or so clones, about 80% of them present only once. The V call is TRBV6-1, the J call TRBJ1-5; 8 bases fit TRBD1. The TCR was taken from a donor at least 40 years old with non-small cell lung cancer. The sequenced sample consisted of primary lung tumor tissue. The CDR3 DNA sequence: TGTGCCAGCAGTGGAGGGCAGGGGGCGATAAATCAGCCCCAGCATTTT. It yields the protein CASSGGQGAINQPQHF.